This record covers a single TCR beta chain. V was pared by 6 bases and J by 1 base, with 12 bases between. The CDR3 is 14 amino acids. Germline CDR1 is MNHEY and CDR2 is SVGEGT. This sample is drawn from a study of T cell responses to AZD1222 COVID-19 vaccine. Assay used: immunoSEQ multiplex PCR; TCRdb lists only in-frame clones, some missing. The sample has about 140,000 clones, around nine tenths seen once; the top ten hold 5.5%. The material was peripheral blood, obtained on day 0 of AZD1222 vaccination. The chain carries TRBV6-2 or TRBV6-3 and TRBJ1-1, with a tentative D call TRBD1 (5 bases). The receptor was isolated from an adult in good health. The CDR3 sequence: CASSRDSSNTEAFF. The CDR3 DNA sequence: TGTGCCAGCAGCCGAGACAGCTCGAACACTGAAGCTTTCTTT.